The count of the clone carrying this T cell receptor beta chain is one. Generated by immunoSEQ multiplex PCR, the TCRdb table keeps only in-frame clones and is missing some. Among about 420,000 clones listed, around nine tenths were seen once. These data are taken from a study of Ad26.COV2.S vaccination and SARS-CoV-2 variants. Background on the study: Within the COV1001 Ad26.COV2.S trial arm, the donor was enrolled.

Treatment here: roughly 20 received Ad26.COV2.S at low or high dose, single or two shots; about 5 received placebo; per-sample allocation not given. Sampling happened 63 days after the first vaccine or placebo injection. In the vaccine, an Ad26 vector expressed the SARS-CoV-2 spike of the Wuhan strain. The receptor comes from a person aged 18 to 65 who received the Ad26.COV2.S COVID-19 vaccine or a placebo. The material was peripheral blood, obtained in a trial of Ad26.COV2.S vaccine versus placebo.

The CDR3 DNA sequence: TGCGCCAGCAGCCAGGGACTAGCGGGAGTCACAGATACGCAGTATTTT. Encoded protein: CASSQGLAGVTDTQYF. The rearrangement uses TRBV5-1 and TRBJ2-3, with 14 bases identical to TRBD2. V was pared by 4 bases and J by 2 bases, with 3 bases of the junction left unmatched. Per the germline V gene, CDR1 is SGHRS and CDR2 is YFSETQ. This CDR3 region has 16 residues. Based on the CDR3 plus reference TRBV5-1 and TRBJ2-3, the full variable domain is KAGVTQTPRYLIKTRGQQVTLSCSPISGHRSVSWYQQTPGQGLQFLFEYFSETQRNKGNFPGRFSGRQFSNSRSEMNVSTLELGDSALYLCASSQGLAGVTDTQYFGPGTRLTVL.